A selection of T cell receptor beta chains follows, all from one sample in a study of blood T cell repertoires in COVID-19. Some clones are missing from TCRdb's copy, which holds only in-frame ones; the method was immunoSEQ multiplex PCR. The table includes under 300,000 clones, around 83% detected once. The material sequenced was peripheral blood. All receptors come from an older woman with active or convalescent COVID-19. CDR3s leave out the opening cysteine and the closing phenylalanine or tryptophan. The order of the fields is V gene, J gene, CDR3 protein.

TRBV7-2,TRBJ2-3,ASSLPSGGTSDTQY
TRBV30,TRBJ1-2,AWILGQGNLLYGYT
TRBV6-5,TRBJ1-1,ASMSGGARTEAF
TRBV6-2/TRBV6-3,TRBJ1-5,ASRPIGGPQH
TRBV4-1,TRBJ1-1,ASRPNRVRGSEAF
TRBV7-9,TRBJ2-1,ASSWRLAYNEQF
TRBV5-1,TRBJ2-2,ASSWARGSNTGELF
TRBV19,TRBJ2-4,ASSVRGAKNIQY
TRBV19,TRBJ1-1,ASMTGQLNTEAF
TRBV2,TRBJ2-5,ASSELAVQETQY
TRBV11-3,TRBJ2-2,ASSPGGAFLPGELF
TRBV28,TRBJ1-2,ASSSGGTDNYGYT
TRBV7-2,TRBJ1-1,ASSLAEITEAF
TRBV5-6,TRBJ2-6,ASSLVPSTGGGQVLT
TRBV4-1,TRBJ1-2,ASSPGQEYNYGYT
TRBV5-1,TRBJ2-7,ASRIGTATYEQY
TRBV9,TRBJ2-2,ASKTGEVTGELF
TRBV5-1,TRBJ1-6,ASSLASPAGFHSPLH
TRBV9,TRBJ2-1,ASSLGQGFYNEQF
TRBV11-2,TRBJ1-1,ASSLDVRANTEAF
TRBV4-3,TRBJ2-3,ASSQLARLDTQY
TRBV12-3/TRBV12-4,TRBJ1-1,ASSLLGQGIAF
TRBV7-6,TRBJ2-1,ASSLPGPSSYNEQF
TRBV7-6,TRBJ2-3,ASSFSSGDYTDTQY
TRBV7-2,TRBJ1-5,ASSLDRGRHQPQH
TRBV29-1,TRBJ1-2,SVMFNGRGYGYT
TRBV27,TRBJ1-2,ASSPQGNYGYT
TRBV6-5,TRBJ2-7,ASRRQGAQEQY
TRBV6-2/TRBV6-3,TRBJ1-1,ASSYRRWEAF
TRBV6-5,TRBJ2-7,ASSLTSGGPYEQY
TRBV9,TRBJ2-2,ASSVGRINTGELF
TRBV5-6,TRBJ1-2,ASSPRGPAGGYT
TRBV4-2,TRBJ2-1,ASSQDSFSGAGNNEQF
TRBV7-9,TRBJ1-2,ASSSISTGALYGYT
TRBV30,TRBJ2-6,AWTGGVVSGANVLT
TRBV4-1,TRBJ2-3,ASSQESPRDTQY
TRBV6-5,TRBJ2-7,ASSRGSRYEQY
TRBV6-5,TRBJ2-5,ASSYGDGTGRETQY
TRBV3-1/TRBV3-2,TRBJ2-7,ASSPITGASYEQY
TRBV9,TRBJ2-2,ASSAEEGLAGANGELF
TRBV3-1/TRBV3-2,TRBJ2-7,ASSQDRGGGLADYEQY
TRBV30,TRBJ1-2,AWRVGQERRGYT
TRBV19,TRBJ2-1,ASSIEVGLAGGGEQF
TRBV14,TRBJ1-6,ASSQVGGIGPLH
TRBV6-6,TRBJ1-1,ASSLDRTEAF
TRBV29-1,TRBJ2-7,SGGTGGSYEQY
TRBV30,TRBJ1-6,AWSARGQGYNSPLH
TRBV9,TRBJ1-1,ASSVLPKGELNTEAF
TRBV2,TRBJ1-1,ASTLPTGMNTEAF
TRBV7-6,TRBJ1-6,ASSLVEGSNSPLH
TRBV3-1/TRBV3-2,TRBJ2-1,ASSLLGIGEQF
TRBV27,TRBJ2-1,ASSLSVQANEQF
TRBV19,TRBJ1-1,ASTPQGWTEAF
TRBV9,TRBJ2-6,ASSEGPGIRTGANVLT
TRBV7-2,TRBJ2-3,ASSLDSEGQY
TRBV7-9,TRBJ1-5,ASAGQGSHQPQH